A selection of T cell receptor beta chains follows, all from one sample in a study of graft-versus-host responses after intestinal transplantation. The assay was immunoSEQ multiplex PCR, and TCRdb's table has in-frame clones only and misses some. The sample shows 95,000 or so clones, approximately 92% of them seen only once. Sequences were derived from PBMCs, sampled about 450 days after intestinal transplant. Receptors were obtained from a human patient who received an intestinal transplant, so some T cells may come from the graft donor. Both conserved end residues are part of each CDR3. The order of the fields is V gene, J gene, D gene, clone size, CDR3 protein, CDR3 DNA. A D gene is named only where the DNA matches it firmly. Size values are once, few and many counts, or a class for expanded clones, and some rows have none.

V: TRBV10-2
J: TRBJ2-1
D: TRBD2
size: -
CDR3: CASSVGLADQFF
DNA: TGCGCCAGCAGTGTCGGACTAGCGGACCAGTTCTTC

V: TRBV6-6
J: TRBJ2-5
D: -
size: -
CDR3: CASSKPGTREKETQYF
DNA: TGTGCCAGCAGTAAACCCGGGACGCGAGAAAAAGAGACCCAGTACTTC

V: TRBV11-3
J: TRBJ2-1
D: TRBD1
size: -
CDR3: CASSHRDRPDEQFF
DNA: TGTGCCAGCAGCCACCGGGACAGGCCGGACGAACAGTTCTTC

V: TRBV6-1
J: TRBJ2-3
D: -
size: -
CDR3: CASSELGVLSSDTQYF
DNA: TGTGCCAGCAGTGAATTGGGGGTATTGTCCTCAGATACGCAGTATTTT

V: TRBV6-5
J: TRBJ2-1
D: TRBD2
size: -
CDR3: CASSKRDPGADEQFF
DNA: TGTGCCAGCAGTAAGCGGGACCCTGGGGCCGATGAGCAGTTCTTC

V: TRBV27
J: TRBJ2-5
D: -
size: -
CDR3: CASGTPVPETQYF
DNA: TGTGCCAGCGGAACCCCAGTGCCGGAGACCCAGTACTTC

V: TRBV4-2
J: TRBJ2-1
D: -
size: -
CDR3: CASRGTGDEQFF
DNA: TGTGCCAGCAGGGGGACGGGCGATGAGCAGTTCTTC

V: TRBV2
J: TRBJ1-5
D: -
size: -
CDR3: CASSREGNQPQHF
DNA: TGTGCCAGCAGTAGGGAGGGCAATCAGCCCCAGCATTTT

V: TRBV19
J: TRBJ1-3
D: -
size: -
CDR3: CASSEMTRAKNGNTIYF
DNA: TGTGCCAGTAGTGAAATGACCCGCGCAAAAAATGGAAACACCATATATTTT

V: TRBV2
J: TRBJ2-5
D: TRBD1
size: -
CDR3: CARRTGPQETQYF
DNA: TGTGCCAGGCGGACAGGCCCCCAAGAGACCCAGTACTTC

V: TRBV25-1
J: TRBJ2-7
D: -
size: -
CDR3: CASSPGALLREQYF
DNA: TGTGCCAGCAGCCCCGGGGCCCTCCTCCGCGAGCAGTACTTC

V: TRBV6-5
J: TRBJ2-1
D: -
size: -
CDR3: CASSHQGLSEQFF
DNA: TGTGCCAGCAGTCACCAGGGTCTAAGTGAGCAGTTCTTC

V: TRBV10-3
J: TRBJ1-1
D: -
size: -
CDR3: CAISVFFGGNTEAFF
DNA: TGTGCCATCAGTGTTTTCTTCGGTGGGAACACTGAAGCTTTCTTT

V: TRBV6-5
J: TRBJ1-6
D: -
size: -
CDR3: CASSPYGGEYSPLHF
DNA: TGTGCCAGCAGCCCCTACGGGGGGGAGTATTCACCCCTCCACTTT

V: TRBV5-1
J: TRBJ2-3
D: -
size: -
CDR3: CASSLGGTDTQYF
DNA: TGCGCCAGCAGCTTAGGGGGCACAGATACGCAGTATTTT

V: TRBV5-8
J: TRBJ2-1
D: TRBD2
size: -
CDR3: CASSFASGTTNNEQFF
DNA: TGTGCCAGCAGCTTTGCATCCGGGACTACGAACAATGAGCAGTTCTTC

V: TRBV6-1
J: TRBJ1-3
D: -
size: -
CDR3: CASSENHAGASGNTIYF
DNA: TGTGCCAGCAGTGAAAATCATGCGGGCGCGTCAGGAAACACCATATATTTT

V: TRBV5-1
J: TRBJ1-2
D: -
size: -
CDR3: CASSYLGRYYGYTF
DNA: TGCGCCAGCAGCTACCTCGGACGGTACTATGGCTACACCTTC

V: TRBV10-1
J: TRBJ2-3
D: TRBD2
size: -
CDR3: CASSGLAGVTDTQYF
DNA: TGCGCCAGCAGTGGGCTAGCGGGGGTCACAGATACGCAGTATTTT

V: TRBV6-6
J: TRBJ2-5
D: -
size: -
CDR3: CASSRSAQETQYF
DNA: TGTGCCAGCAGCAGGAGTGCCCAAGAGACCCAGTACTTC

V: TRBV2
J: TRBJ2-5
D: -
size: once
CDR3: CASSESPNKETQYF
DNA: TGTGCCAGCAGTGAATCCCCCAATAAGGAGACCCAGTACTTC

V: TRBV5-1
J: TRBJ2-2
D: TRBD1
size: -
CDR3: CASSRTGDTGELFF
DNA: TGCGCCAGCAGCAGGACAGGCGACACCGGGGAGCTGTTTTTT

V: TRBV11-2
J: TRBJ1-1
D: TRBD1
size: -
CDR3: CASSFRDRGETEAFF
DNA: TGTGCCAGCAGCTTCCGGGACAGGGGTGAAACTGAAGCTTTCTTT

V: TRBV4-2
J: TRBJ2-7
D: -
size: -
CDR3: CASSHNRQYEQYF
DNA: TGTGCCAGCAGCCATAACCGACAGTACGAGCAGTACTTC

V: TRBV11-2
J: TRBJ2-3
D: -
size: -
CDR3: CASSLKAAILTDTQYF
DNA: TGTGCCAGCAGCTTAAAAGCGGCCATTCTCACAGATACGCAGTATTTT

V: TRBV18
J: TRBJ2-7
D: TRBD1
size: -
CDR3: CASSLPGTVEQYF
DNA: TGTGCCAGCTCCCTCCCCGGGACAGTCGAGCAGTACTTC

V: TRBV27
J: TRBJ1-2
D: -
size: -
CDR3: CASSSGSNYGYTF
DNA: TGTGCCAGCAGTTCAGGGTCCAACTATGGCTACACCTTC

V: TRBV18
J: TRBJ2-3
D: -
size: -
CDR3: CASSLGTSTDTQYF
DNA: TGTGCCAGCTCACTAGGGACTAGCACAGATACGCAGTATTTT

V: TRBV6-5
J: TRBJ2-3
D: -
size: -
CDR3: CASSWRPYTDTQYF
DNA: TGTGCCAGCAGTTGGCGGCCATACACAGATACGCAGTATTTT

V: TRBV5-1
J: TRBJ2-5
D: -
size: -
CDR3: CASSSGPAETQYF
DNA: TGCGCCAGCAGCTCGGGTCCTGCAGAGACCCAGTACTTC

V: TRBV6-5
J: TRBJ2-7
D: TRBD2
size: -
CDR3: CASTLNWGGPYEQYF
DNA: TGTGCCAGCACCCTGAATTGGGGGGGACCCTACGAGCAGTACTTC

V: TRBV29-1
J: TRBJ2-3
D: TRBD2
size: -
CDR3: CSVVGAGTTDTQYF
DNA: TGCAGCGTTGTGGGAGCGGGGACCACAGATACGCAGTATTTT

V: TRBV7-9
J: TRBJ2-1
D: -
size: -
CDR3: CASSSHLARALSYNEQFF
DNA: TGTGCCAGCAGCTCGCACCTGGCGAGGGCCCTCTCCTACAATGAGCAGTTCTTC

V: TRBV19
J: TRBJ1-5
D: TRBD1
size: medium-sized
CDR3: CASSATDRVRQPQHF
DNA: TGTGCCAGTAGCGCGACGGACAGGGTAAGACAGCCCCAGCATTTT

V: TRBV4-1
J: TRBJ1-2
D: -
size: -
CDR3: CASSHNLWDPRNTF
DNA: TGCGCCAGCAGCCATAACCTTTGGGACCCCCGTAACACCTTC

V: TRBV13
J: TRBJ1-2
D: -
size: -
CDR3: CASSWDNYGYTF
DNA: TGTGCCAGCAGTTGGGACAACTATGGCTACACCTTC

V: TRBV6-6
J: TRBJ1-6
D: -
size: once
CDR3: CASYTPKEAHSPLHF
DNA: TGTGCCAGCTACACCCCCAAGGAGGCCCATTCACCCCTCCACTTT

V: TRBV19
J: TRBJ1-4
D: -
size: -
CDR3: CASSISEKLFF
DNA: TGTGCCAGTAGTATATCTGAAAAACTGTTTTTT

V: TRBV7-9
J: TRBJ2-1
D: -
size: -
CDR3: CASSLGVASYNEQFF
DNA: TGTGCCAGCAGCTTAGGGGTGGCATCCTACAATGAGCAGTTCTTC

V: TRBV11-2
J: TRBJ1-5
D: TRBD1
size: -
CDR3: CASSIDRVGNQPQHF
DNA: TGTGCCAGCAGCATCGACAGGGTGGGCAATCAGCCCCAGCATTTT

V: TRBV6-5
J: TRBJ1-6
D: -
size: -
CDR3: CASSYFDSNSPLHF
DNA: TGTGCCAGCAGTTACTTTGACAGTAATTCACCCCTCCACTTT

V: TRBV6-5
J: TRBJ1-1
D: -
size: -
CDR3: CASSYDWNTEAFF
DNA: TGTGCCAGCAGTTACGACTGGAACACTGAAGCTTTCTTT

V: TRBV29-1
J: TRBJ2-7
D: TRBD1
size: -
CDR3: CSVGGTGGVYEQYF
DNA: TGCAGCGTCGGTGGGACAGGGGGGGTCTACGAGCAGTACTTC

V: TRBV4-2
J: TRBJ2-3
D: TRBD1
size: -
CDR3: CASSQDTGADTDTQYF
DNA: TGTGCCAGCAGCCAAGATACAGGGGCGGACACAGATACGCAGTATTTT

V: TRBV23-1
J: TRBJ1-5
D: -
size: once
CDR3: CASSQSGGGPQHF
DNA: TGCGCCAGCAGTCAATCGGGTGGGGGGCCCCAGCATTTT

V: TRBV27
J: TRBJ2-1
D: TRBD2
size: -
CDR3: CASSGGAGYNEQFF
DNA: TGTGCCAGCAGCGGGGGGGCCGGCTACAATGAGCAGTTCTTC

V: TRBV25-1
J: TRBJ2-5
D: TRBD2
size: -
CDR3: CASSDPRGGVETQYF
DNA: TGTGCCAGCAGTGACCCTCGTGGGGGGGTGGAGACCCAGTACTTC

V: TRBV7-3
J: TRBJ1-1
D: -
size: -
CDR3: CASSLRGRSSEAFF
DNA: TGTGCCAGCAGCTTACGGGGGCGTAGCTCTGAAGCTTTCTTT

V: TRBV7-9
J: TRBJ1-4
D: -
size: -
CDR3: CASSLLGGLFF
DNA: TGTGCCAGCAGCCTACTGGGGGGACTGTTTTTT

V: TRBV9
J: TRBJ2-2
D: -
size: -
CDR3: CASLGNTGELFF
DNA: TGTGCCAGCCTCGGGAACACCGGGGAGCTGTTTTTT

V: TRBV4-2
J: TRBJ1-6
D: TRBD1
size: -
CDR3: CASSQRTGAPSPLHF
DNA: TGTGCCAGCAGCCAGAGAACAGGGGCCCCTTCACCCCTCCACTTT

V: TRBV6-1
J: TRBJ2-1
D: TRBD2
size: -
CDR3: CASRGSGGAGNEQFF
DNA: TGTGCCAGCAGGGGTAGCGGGGGGGCTGGTAATGAGCAGTTCTTC

V: TRBV27
J: TRBJ1-2
D: TRBD1
size: -
CDR3: CASSLFRTGGYGYTF
DNA: TGTGCCAGCAGTTTATTCCGGACAGGGGGCTATGGCTACACCTTC

V: TRBV29-1
J: TRBJ1-1
D: -
size: -
CDR3: CSVVGALEFATEAFF
DNA: TGCAGCGTTGTTGGGGCGCTGGAATTCGCCACTGAAGCTTTCTTT

V: TRBV6-1
J: TRBJ1-2
D: -
size: -
CDR3: CASTGDWHGYTF
DNA: TGTGCCAGCACGGGGGACTGGCATGGCTACACCTTC

V: TRBV9
J: TRBJ1-2
D: -
size: -
CDR3: CASTPTGKVNYGYTF
DNA: TGTGCCAGCACCCCCACAGGGAAGGTTAACTATGGCTACACCTTC